Listed below are T cell receptor beta chains from one sample, sequenced in a study of cytomegalovirus exposure and HLA in healthy donors. Using immunoSEQ multiplex PCR, the repertoire was profiled, and TCRdb retains in-frame clones only, with some absent. The sample lists approximately 60,000 clones, around 83% seen once, with over 1.5% in the top ten. The sample taken for sequencing was PBMCs. The source is a man aged 40-50 years in good health and CMV-seronegative. The CDR3 runs from the conserved cysteine through the conserved F or W. A D gene is named only where the DNA matches it firmly. A row's size may be missing; if present it is once, few, many or a size class.

V gene: TRBV5-1
J gene: TRBJ2-2
D gene: NA
clone size: NA
CDR3 DNA: TGCGCCAGCAGCATTTATCAGGGTTCGGGGGAGCTGTTTTTT
CDR3 protein: CASSIYQGSGELFF

V gene: TRBV7-2
J gene: TRBJ1-1
D gene: TRBD1
clone size: NA
CDR3 DNA: TGTGCCAGCAGCCAATCGACAGGGAACGAAGCTTTCTTT
CDR3 protein: CASSQSTGNEAFF

V gene: TRBV7-2
J gene: TRBJ2-2
D gene: TRBD1
clone size: few
CDR3 DNA: TGTGCCAGCAGCCGTGACAGGGTTGACACCGGGGAGCTGTTTTTT
CDR3 protein: CASSRDRVDTGELFF

V gene: TRBV10-1
J gene: TRBJ1-5
D gene: NA
clone size: NA
CDR3 DNA: TGCGCCAGCGCTGACAGACATAGCAATCAGCCCCAGCATTTT
CDR3 protein: CASADRHSNQPQHF

V gene: TRBV9
J gene: TRBJ1-6
D gene: TRBD1
clone size: NA
CDR3 DNA: TGTGCCAGCAGCGCAGGACAGGGAACCGCTTATAATTCACCCCTCCACTTT
CDR3 protein: CASSAGQGTAYNSPLHF

V gene: TRBV6-5
J gene: TRBJ2-3
D gene: NA
clone size: NA
CDR3 DNA: TGTGCCAGCAGTTACGGAAGCCAGGGGAGCACAGATACGCAGTATTTT
CDR3 protein: CASSYGSQGSTDTQYF

V gene: TRBV19
J gene: TRBJ1-4
D gene: TRBD1
clone size: NA
CDR3 DNA: TGTGCCAGTACCACAGGGGGACCTAATGAAAAACTGTTTTTT
CDR3 protein: CASTTGGPNEKLFF

V gene: TRBV19
J gene: TRBJ2-1
D gene: TRBD2
clone size: few
CDR3 DNA: TGTGCCAGTAGTGGGAGCGGGGTACGGAGATCGGATGAGCAGTTCTTC
CDR3 protein: CASSGSGVRRSDEQFF

V gene: TRBV6-6
J gene: TRBJ1-1
D gene: NA
clone size: few
CDR3 DNA: TGTGCCAGCAGACGATCTCAGGCAGTTGAAGCTTTCTTT
CDR3 protein: CASRRSQAVEAFF

V gene: TRBV9
J gene: TRBJ2-2
D gene: TRBD1
clone size: NA
CDR3 DNA: TGTGCCAGCAGCGTCAACCCCGGACAGGGAAGCGGGGAGCTGTTTTTT
CDR3 protein: CASSVNPGQGSGELFF

V gene: TRBV6-6
J gene: TRBJ1-2
D gene: TRBD1
clone size: NA
CDR3 DNA: TGTGCCAGCAGTTACGGGCTCGGGACAGGATATGGCTACACCTTC
CDR3 protein: CASSYGLGTGYGYTF

V gene: TRBV6-5
J gene: TRBJ1-3
D gene: NA
clone size: few
CDR3 DNA: TGTGCCAGCAGCCGGGATTCGAGAGGAAACACCATATATTTT
CDR3 protein: CASSRDSRGNTIYF

V gene: TRBV4-3
J gene: TRBJ2-2
D gene: TRBD2
clone size: NA
CDR3 DNA: TGCGCCAGCAGCCAAGAAGGACTAGTGGTCGGGGAGCTGTTTTTT
CDR3 protein: CASSQEGLVVGELFF

V gene: TRBV18
J gene: TRBJ2-1
D gene: NA
clone size: once
CDR3 DNA: TGTGCCAGCTCACCCCAATCGGTCGGGATTCTCGGCCATAGTTCCTCGGGGCAGTTCTTC
CDR3 protein: CASSPQSVGILGHSSSGQFF

V gene: TRBV9
J gene: TRBJ2-7
D gene: TRBD1
clone size: NA
CDR3 DNA: TGTGCCAGCAGCGCCCGGGCCCGACAGGGGGCTCAGTACTTC
CDR3 protein: CASSARARQGAQYF

V gene: TRBV5-1
J gene: TRBJ2-1
D gene: TRBD1
clone size: once
CDR3 DNA: TGCGCCAGCAGCTTGGGTCCCTGGGCAGGGGGCGATGAGCAGTTCTTC
CDR3 protein: CASSLGPWAGGDEQFF

V gene: TRBV6-1
J gene: TRBJ1-1
D gene: TRBD1
clone size: few
CDR3 DNA: TGTGCCAGCAGACCTAAGACAGGGGCCGCTGAAGCTTTCTTT
CDR3 protein: CASRPKTGAAEAFF

V gene: TRBV28
J gene: TRBJ1-4
D gene: NA
clone size: NA
CDR3 DNA: TGTGCCAGCAGTGCCCCGGGGGATGGGCATGAAAAACTGTTTTTT
CDR3 protein: CASSAPGDGHEKLFF

V gene: TRBV9
J gene: TRBJ1-4
D gene: NA
clone size: NA
CDR3 DNA: TGTGCCAGCAGCGTACTTTCTAATGAAAAACTGTTTTTT
CDR3 protein: CASSVLSNEKLFF

V gene: TRBV21-1
J gene: TRBJ1-2
D gene: NA
clone size: NA
CDR3 DNA: TGTGCCAGCAGCGATCTACCAGTTCAGGGGGCGTATGGCTACACCTTC
CDR3 protein: CASSDLPVQGAYGYTF

V gene: TRBV5-6
J gene: TRBJ1-2
D gene: NA
clone size: NA
CDR3 DNA: TGTGCCAGCAGTGTGGACAGCTCATTTGGCTACACCTTC
CDR3 protein: CASSVDSSFGYTF

V gene: TRBV4-2
J gene: TRBJ2-2
D gene: NA
clone size: NA
CDR3 DNA: TGTGCCAGCAGCCAAGGTGTGGGGCAGCGCGGGGAGCTGTTTTTT
CDR3 protein: CASSQGVGQRGELFF

V gene: TRBV5-4
J gene: TRBJ2-2
D gene: NA
clone size: NA
CDR3 DNA: TGTGCCAGCAGCTTGCCAGGACAGATGAACACCGGGGAGCTGTTTTTT
CDR3 protein: CASSLPGQMNTGELFF

V gene: TRBV11-3
J gene: TRBJ2-1
D gene: TRBD2
clone size: NA
CDR3 DNA: TGTGCCAGCAGCTTAGAACTAGCGGGGGCCAATGAGCAGTTCTTC
CDR3 protein: CASSLELAGANEQFF

V gene: TRBV7-9
J gene: TRBJ1-2
D gene: TRBD1
clone size: NA
CDR3 DNA: TGTGCCAGCAGCTTTGCGTCAGGGGGCAACTATGGCTACACCTTC
CDR3 protein: CASSFASGGNYGYTF

V gene: TRBV5-1
J gene: TRBJ2-3
D gene: NA
clone size: NA
CDR3 DNA: TGCGCCAGCAGAAAGGACAGCCCTAGCACAGATACGCAGTATTTT
CDR3 protein: CASRKDSPSTDTQYF

V gene: TRBV11-2
J gene: TRBJ2-2
D gene: TRBD2
clone size: NA
CDR3 DNA: TGTGCCAGCAGCTTAGATAGCGGGGGATACACCGGGGAGCTGTTTTTT
CDR3 protein: CASSLDSGGYTGELFF

V gene: TRBV19
J gene: TRBJ1-1
D gene: NA
clone size: few
CDR3 DNA: TGTGCCAGTAGTATAATGACAGCGACTGAAGCTTTCTTT
CDR3 protein: CASSIMTATEAFF

V gene: TRBV18
J gene: TRBJ1-5
D gene: TRBD1
clone size: NA
CDR3 DNA: TGTGCCAGCTCACCACCGGGACAGGGCTCGGATCAGCCCCAGCATTTT
CDR3 protein: CASSPPGQGSDQPQHF

V gene: TRBV5-1
J gene: TRBJ2-4
D gene: NA
clone size: few
CDR3 DNA: TGCGCCAGCAGCCGAACAATCGGGGGAGGTGAGGTAGGGCAAGGCAAAAACATTCAGTACTTC
CDR3 protein: CASSRTIGGGEVGQGKNIQYF

V gene: TRBV6-6
J gene: TRBJ1-5
D gene: NA
clone size: NA
CDR3 DNA: TGTGCCAGCAATCGAGAGACGGGACACTGGAATCAGCCCCAGCATTTT
CDR3 protein: CASNRETGHWNQPQHF

V gene: TRBV5-6
J gene: TRBJ2-7
D gene: TRBD1
clone size: NA
CDR3 DNA: TGTGCCAGCAGCCCGGACAGGGGGGGCCACGAGCAGTACTTC
CDR3 protein: CASSPDRGGHEQYF

V gene: TRBV5-4
J gene: TRBJ1-3
D gene: NA
clone size: NA
CDR3 DNA: TGTGCCAGCAGCCCAACGCAGGGGAACACCATATATTTT
CDR3 protein: CASSPTQGNTIYF

V gene: TRBV9
J gene: TRBJ2-1
D gene: TRBD2
clone size: NA
CDR3 DNA: TGTGCCAGCAGCAAGGGGAGCGGGGGGGCCGTAATTTACAATGAGCAGTTCTTC
CDR3 protein: CASSKGSGGAVIYNEQFF

V gene: TRBV4-2
J gene: TRBJ2-5
D gene: TRBD2
clone size: NA
CDR3 DNA: TGTGCCAGCAGCCTAATGGGGCGGGGGGACTCTCAAGAGACCCAGTACTTC
CDR3 protein: CASSLMGRGDSQETQYF

V gene: TRBV4-2
J gene: TRBJ2-4
D gene: TRBD1
clone size: NA
CDR3 DNA: TGTGCCAGCAGCCAAGGCCAGGGGGCAGCCAAAAACATTCAGTACTTC
CDR3 protein: CASSQGQGAAKNIQYF

V gene: TRBV7-8
J gene: TRBJ1-3
D gene: NA
clone size: NA
CDR3 DNA: TGTGCCAGCAGCCTATCGGCAGGGCTATTGAACACCATATATTTT
CDR3 protein: CASSLSAGLLNTIYF

V gene: TRBV30
J gene: TRBJ1-1
D gene: NA
clone size: once
CDR3 DNA: TGTGCCTGGACGAAAACTGTAATTCGAAGCACTGAAGCTTTCTTT
CDR3 protein: CAWTKTVIRSTEAFF

V gene: TRBV28
J gene: TRBJ1-4
D gene: TRBD1
clone size: NA
CDR3 DNA: TGTGCCAGCAAAGACAGGGCTAATGAAAAACTGTTTTTT
CDR3 protein: CASKDRANEKLFF

V gene: TRBV5-4
J gene: TRBJ2-1
D gene: NA
clone size: NA
CDR3 DNA: TGTGCCAGCAGCTCTGGGGGGGCCAGAAATGAGCAGTTCTTC
CDR3 protein: CASSSGGARNEQFF

V gene: TRBV27
J gene: TRBJ2-2
D gene: NA
clone size: NA
CDR3 DNA: TGTGCCAGCAGTTACAGCCTTCTGAACACCGGGGAGCTGTTTTTT
CDR3 protein: CASSYSLLNTGELFF